This T cell receptor (beta chain) appears in the sequencing data of a study of CD8 T cells in Susac syndrome. Random hexamers were used to reverse transcribe roughly 0.45 to 1 ug of RNA. In TCRdb, the immunoSEQ multiplex PCR reads were re-called with MiXCR into one record per CDR3 protein. The profile shows some 120,000 distinct CDR3 sequences, over 90% of them singletons. Peripheral blood CD8+ and CD4+ T cells were profiled by TCR beta sequencing. As controls, healthy donors matched for age and sex were used. The CD8+ and CD4+ T cells were isolated magnetically using a negative isolation approach, whereas the TEMRA cells were enriched by FACS. Germline CDR1 reads DFQATT; CDR2 reads SNEGSKA (reference sequence). V was clipped by 6 bases and J by 1 base; unmatched bases: 8. This CDR3 contains 16 residues.

Sequenced material: CD4+ T cells from PBMCs. The gene calls are TRBV20-1 and TRBJ1-5, with 11 bases fitting TRBD1. This clonotype originated in a human donor in good health. DNA of the CDR3: TGCAGTGCGGGGGGACAGGGGGAGAGGAGCAATCAGCCCCAGCATTTT. Its protein product is CSAGGQGERSNQPQHF.